This T cell receptor beta chain was retrieved from a study of cytomegalovirus exposure and HLA in healthy donors. This CDR3 has 17 amino acids. Between the trimmed V and J ends, which lost 1 base and 0 bases, there was a span of 14 bases. Germline CDR1 and CDR2: SGHDT and YYEEEE. Samples came from healthy bone marrow donors. Remarks on this clone: Its specificity is unknown.

This PCR relied on a set of 60 Vbeta primers and 13 Jbeta primers. The repertoire was sequenced with immunoSEQ multiplex PCR; TCRdb's copy has only in-frame clones and lacks some. The sample lists some 140,000 clones; about 80% were seen once. Whole-study results and caveats: It was reported in a later analysis that an Asian-associated ancestry cluster showed fewer N-insertions than the approximately 670-donor mean. The sole available immune exposure information was CMV serostatus. Cytomegalovirus association was listed for about 150 TCR beta chains.

Input material: PBMCs. The receptor comes from a man younger than 45 in good health and CMV-seropositive. The chain is built from TRBV5-6 and TRBJ2-1; possibly TRBD2 for D (6 bases). This chain's CDR3 is CASSLLAVTNSYNEQFF. DNA for the CDR3: TGTGCCAGCAGCTTGTTAGCGGTGACAAACTCCTACAATGAGCAGTTCTTC.